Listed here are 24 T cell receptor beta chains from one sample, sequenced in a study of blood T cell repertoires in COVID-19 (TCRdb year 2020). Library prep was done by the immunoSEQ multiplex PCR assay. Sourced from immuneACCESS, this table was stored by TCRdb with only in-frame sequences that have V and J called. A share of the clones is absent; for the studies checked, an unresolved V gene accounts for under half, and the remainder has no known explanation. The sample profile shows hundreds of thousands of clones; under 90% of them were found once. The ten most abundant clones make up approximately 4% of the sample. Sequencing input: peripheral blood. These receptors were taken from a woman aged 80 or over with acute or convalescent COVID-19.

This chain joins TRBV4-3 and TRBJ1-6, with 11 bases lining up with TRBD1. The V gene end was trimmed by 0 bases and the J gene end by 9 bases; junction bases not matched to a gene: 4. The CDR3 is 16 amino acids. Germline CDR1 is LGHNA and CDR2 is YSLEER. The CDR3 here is CASSQDRDRGSSPLHF. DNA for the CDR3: TGCGCCAGCAGCCAAGATCGGGACAGGGGGAGTTCACCCCTCCACTTT.

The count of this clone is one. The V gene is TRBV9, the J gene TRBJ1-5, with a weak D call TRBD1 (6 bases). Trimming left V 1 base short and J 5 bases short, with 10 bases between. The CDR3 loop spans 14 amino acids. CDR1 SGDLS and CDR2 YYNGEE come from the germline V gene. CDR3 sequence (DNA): TGTGCCAGCAGCGTATCAGGGGTCGATCAGCCCCAGCATTTT. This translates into CASSVSGVDQPQHF. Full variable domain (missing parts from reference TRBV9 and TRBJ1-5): DSGVTQTPKHLITATGQRVTLRCSPRSGDLSVYWYQQSLDQGLQFLIQYYNGEERAKGNILERFSAQQFPDLHSELNLSSLELGDSALYFCASSVSGVDQPQHFGDGTRLSIL.

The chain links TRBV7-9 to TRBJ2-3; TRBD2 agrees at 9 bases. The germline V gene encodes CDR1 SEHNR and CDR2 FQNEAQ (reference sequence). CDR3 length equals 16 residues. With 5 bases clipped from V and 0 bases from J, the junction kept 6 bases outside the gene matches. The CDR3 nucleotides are TGTGCCAGCAGCCCTGGAGCGGGGGGCAGCACAGATACGCAGTATTTT. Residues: CASSPGAGGSTDTQYF.

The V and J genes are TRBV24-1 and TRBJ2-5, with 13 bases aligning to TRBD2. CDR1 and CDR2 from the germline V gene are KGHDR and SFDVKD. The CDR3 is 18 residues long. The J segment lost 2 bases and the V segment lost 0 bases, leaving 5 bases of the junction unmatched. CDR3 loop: CATSDLGTSGTKQETQYF. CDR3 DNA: TGTGCCACCAGTGATTTGGGGACTAGCGGGACCAAACAAGAGACCCAGTACTTC.

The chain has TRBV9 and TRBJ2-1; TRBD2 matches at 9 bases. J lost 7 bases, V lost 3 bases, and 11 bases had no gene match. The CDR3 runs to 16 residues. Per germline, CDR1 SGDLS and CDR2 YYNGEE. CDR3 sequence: CASSATAGGGTNEQFF. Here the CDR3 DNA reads TGTGCCAGCAGCGCCACAGCGGGGGGTGGGACTAATGAGCAGTTCTTC.

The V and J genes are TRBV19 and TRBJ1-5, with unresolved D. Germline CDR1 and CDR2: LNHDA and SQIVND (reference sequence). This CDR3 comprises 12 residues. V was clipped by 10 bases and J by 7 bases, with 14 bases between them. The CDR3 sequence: CATAFLGQPQHF. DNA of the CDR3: TGTGCCACCGCGTTTCTCGGGCAGCCCCAGCATTTT.

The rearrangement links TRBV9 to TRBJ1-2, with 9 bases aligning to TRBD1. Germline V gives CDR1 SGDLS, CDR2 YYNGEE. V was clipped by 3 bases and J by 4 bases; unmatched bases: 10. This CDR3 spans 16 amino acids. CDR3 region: CASSAGTGKSSYGYTF. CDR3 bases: TGTGCCAGCAGCGCCGGGACAGGGAAAAGTAGCTATGGCTACACCTTC.

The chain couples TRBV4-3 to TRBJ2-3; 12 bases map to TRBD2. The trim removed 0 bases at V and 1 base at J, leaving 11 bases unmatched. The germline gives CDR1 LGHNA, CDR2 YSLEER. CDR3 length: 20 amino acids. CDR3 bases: TGCGCCAGCAGCCAAGACGCTAGCGGGGGGGCCATGGAGGGCACAGATACGCAGTATTTT. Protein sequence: CASSQDASGGAMEGTDTQYF.

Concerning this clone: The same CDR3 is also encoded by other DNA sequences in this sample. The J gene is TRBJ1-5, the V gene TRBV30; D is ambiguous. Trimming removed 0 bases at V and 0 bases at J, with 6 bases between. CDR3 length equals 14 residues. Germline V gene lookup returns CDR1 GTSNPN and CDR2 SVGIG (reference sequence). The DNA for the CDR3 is TGTGCCTGGAGTGTACTAGATAGCAATCAGCCCCAGCATTTT. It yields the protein CAWSVLDSNQPQHF.

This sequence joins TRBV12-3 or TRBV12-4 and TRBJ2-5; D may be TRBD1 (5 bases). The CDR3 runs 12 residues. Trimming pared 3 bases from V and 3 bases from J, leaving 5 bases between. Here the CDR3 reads CASSLTEETQYF. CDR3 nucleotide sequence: TGTGCCAGCAGTTTGACAGAAGAGACCCAGTACTTC.

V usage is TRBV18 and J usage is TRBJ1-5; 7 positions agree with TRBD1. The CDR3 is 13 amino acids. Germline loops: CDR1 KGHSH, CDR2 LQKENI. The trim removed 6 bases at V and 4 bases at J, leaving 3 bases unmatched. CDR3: CASSSGGNQPQHF. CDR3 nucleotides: TGTGCCAGCTCGTCAGGGGGAAATCAGCCCCAGCATTTT.

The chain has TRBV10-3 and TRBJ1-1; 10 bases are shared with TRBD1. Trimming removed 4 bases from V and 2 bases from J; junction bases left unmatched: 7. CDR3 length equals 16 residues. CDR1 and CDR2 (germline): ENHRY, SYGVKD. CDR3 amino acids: CAISAGDRGPNTEAFF. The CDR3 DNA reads TGTGCCATCAGTGCCGGGGACAGGGGCCCAAACACTGAAGCTTTCTTT.

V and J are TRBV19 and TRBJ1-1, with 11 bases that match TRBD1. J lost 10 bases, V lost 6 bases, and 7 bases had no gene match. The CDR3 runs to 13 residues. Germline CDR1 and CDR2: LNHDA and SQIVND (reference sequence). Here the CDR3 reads CASRGQGAFGAFF. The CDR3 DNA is TGTGCCAGTAGAGGACAGGGGGCTTTTGGAGCTTTCTTT.

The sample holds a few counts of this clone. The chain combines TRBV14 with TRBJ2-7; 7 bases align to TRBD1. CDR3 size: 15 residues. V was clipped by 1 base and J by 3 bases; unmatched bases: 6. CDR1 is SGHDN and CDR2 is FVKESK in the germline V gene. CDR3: CASSQGHRGGYEQYF. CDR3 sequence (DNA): TGTGCCAGCAGCCAAGGGCACAGGGGTGGCTACGAGCAGTACTTC.

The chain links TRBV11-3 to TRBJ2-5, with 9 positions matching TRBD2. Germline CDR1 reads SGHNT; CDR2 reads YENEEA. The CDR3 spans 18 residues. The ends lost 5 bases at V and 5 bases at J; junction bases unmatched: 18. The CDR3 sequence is CASSRSFGGLAGSETQYF. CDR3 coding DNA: TGTGCCAGCAGCAGGTCCTTTGGGGGGCTAGCGGGGTCGGAGACCCAGTACTTC.

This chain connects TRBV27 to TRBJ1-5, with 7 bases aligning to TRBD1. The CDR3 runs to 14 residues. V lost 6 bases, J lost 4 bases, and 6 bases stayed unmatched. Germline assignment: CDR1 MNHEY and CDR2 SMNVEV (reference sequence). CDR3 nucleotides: TGTGCCAGCAGCGTCCGGGACAGTAATCAGCCCCAGCATTTT. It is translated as CASSVRDSNQPQHF.

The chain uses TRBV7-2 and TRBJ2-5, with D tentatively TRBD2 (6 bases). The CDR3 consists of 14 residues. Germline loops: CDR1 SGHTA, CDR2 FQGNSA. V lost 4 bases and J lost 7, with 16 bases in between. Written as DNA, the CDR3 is TGTGCCAGCAGCTCCCTAAACGGGGGTGGGACCCAGTACTTC. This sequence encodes CASSSLNGGGTQYF.

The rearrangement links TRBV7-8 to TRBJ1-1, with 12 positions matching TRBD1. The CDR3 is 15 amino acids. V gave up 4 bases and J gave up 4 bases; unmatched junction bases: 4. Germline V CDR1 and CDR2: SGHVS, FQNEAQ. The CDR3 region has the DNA TGTGCCAGCAGCTCAGGGACAGGGGGCGTCACTGAAGCTTTCTTT. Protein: CASSSGTGGVTEAFF.

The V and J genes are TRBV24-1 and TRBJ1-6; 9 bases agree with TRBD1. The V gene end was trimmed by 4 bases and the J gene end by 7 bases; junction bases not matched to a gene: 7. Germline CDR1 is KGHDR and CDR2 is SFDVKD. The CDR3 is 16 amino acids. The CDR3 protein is CATSEPPGQGNSPLHF. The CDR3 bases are TGTGCCACCAGTGAGCCCCCGGGACAGGGAAATTCACCCCTCCACTTT.

This CDR3 reads CASSRDSNSPLHF. CDR3 nucleotide sequence: TGTGCCAGCAGTCGGGACAGTAATTCACCCCTCCACTTT. The genes are TRBV6-6 and TRBJ1-6; 7 bases map to TRBD1. CDR1 and CDR2 from the germline V gene are MNHNY and SVGAGI (reference sequence). Trimming at V came to 5 bases and at J to 6 bases, leaving 1 base not matched to a gene. The CDR3 covers 13 residues.

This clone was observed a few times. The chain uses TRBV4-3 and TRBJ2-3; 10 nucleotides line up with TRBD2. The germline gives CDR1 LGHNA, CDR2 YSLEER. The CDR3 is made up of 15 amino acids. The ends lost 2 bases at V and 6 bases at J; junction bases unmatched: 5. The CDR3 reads CASSQRSGGKDTQYF. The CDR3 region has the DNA TGCGCCAGCAGCCAACGTAGCGGGGGGAAGGATACGCAGTATTTT.

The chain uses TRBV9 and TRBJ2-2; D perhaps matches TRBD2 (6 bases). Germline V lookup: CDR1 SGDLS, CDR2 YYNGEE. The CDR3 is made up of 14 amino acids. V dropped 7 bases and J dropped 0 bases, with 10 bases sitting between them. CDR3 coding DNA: TGTGCCAGCGGGGGGTTTACGAACACCGGGGAGCTGTTTTTT. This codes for CASGGFTNTGELFF.

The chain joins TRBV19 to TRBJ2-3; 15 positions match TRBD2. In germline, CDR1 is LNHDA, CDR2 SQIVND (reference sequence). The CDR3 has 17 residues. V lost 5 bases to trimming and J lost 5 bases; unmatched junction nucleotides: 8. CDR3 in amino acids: CASSLGLAGGFGDTQYF. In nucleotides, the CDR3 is TGTGCCAGTAGTTTGGGACTAGCGGGGGGATTCGGAGATACGCAGTATTTT.

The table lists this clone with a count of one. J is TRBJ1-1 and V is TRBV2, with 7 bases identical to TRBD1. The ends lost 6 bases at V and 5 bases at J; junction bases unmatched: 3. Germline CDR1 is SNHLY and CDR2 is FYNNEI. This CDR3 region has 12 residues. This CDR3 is CASRGTETEAFF. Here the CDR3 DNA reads TGTGCCAGCAGGGGGACAGAAACTGAAGCTTTCTTT. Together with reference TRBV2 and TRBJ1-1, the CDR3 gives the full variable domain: EPEVTQTPSHQVTQMGQEVILRCVPISNHLYFYWYRQILGQKVEFLVSFYNNEISEKSEIFDDQFSVERPDGSNFTLKIRSTKLEDSAMYFCASRGTETEAFFGQGTRLTVV.